The 2 T cell receptor beta chains below all came from one sample that was sequenced in a study of long-term antiretroviral therapy in people with HIV. The run of the v3.0 immunoSEQ assay was at survey level. Repertoires were generated with immunoSEQ multiplex PCR, while TCRdb's copy carries only in-frame clones and drops some. The table has about 40,000 clones, around nine tenths seen once. Sequenced material: unsorted PBMCs, taken 0.1 years before starting antiretroviral therapy. The source is a woman aged 45-60 years with HIV.

This sequence joins TRBV5-1 and TRBJ1-2; 7 nucleotides line up with TRBD1. V was pared by 7 bases and J by 1 base, with 16 bases of the junction left unmatched. The germline CDR1 and CDR2 sequences are SGHRS and YFSETQ. This CDR3 is built from 17 residues. The DNA of the CDR3 is TGCGCCAGCCGCCCCAAACCAGGACAGGAGGTTAACTATGGCTACACCTTC. Translating gives CASRPKPGQEVNYGYTF.

The rearrangement joins TRBV2 to TRBJ1-2; D unresolved. Germline CDR1 SNHLY, CDR2 FYNNEI. The length of the CDR3 is 14 residues. V lost 1 base and J 5 bases, leaving 11 bases between the germline ends. For the CDR3, the DNA is TGTGCCAGCAGTGAAGAGGCAGGCGTGTATGGCTACACCTTC. It is translated as CASSEEAGVYGYTF. Looking up the rest from reference TRBV2 and TRBJ1-2 gives the full variable domain: EPEVTQTPSHQVTQMGQEVILRCVPISNHLYFYWYRQILGQKVEFLVSFYNNEISEKSEIFDDQFSVERPDGSNFTLKIRSTKLEDSAMYFCASSEEAGVYGYTFGSGTRLTVV.